Listed here are 15 T cell receptor beta chains from one sample, sequenced in a study of blood T cell repertoires in COVID-19. Here immunoSEQ multiplex PCR was the method, and the copy in TCRdb shows in-frame clones only, minus some. The data show around 37,000 clones, 70% to 90% seen once. The specimen sequenced was peripheral blood. These receptors were obtained from a human donor in a cohort sampled during active COVID-19.

The gene calls are TRBV2 and TRBJ2-1, with 10 bases aligning to TRBD2. Losses at the gene ends were 6 bases for V and 7 bases for J; bases not matched to a gene: 3. CDR3 length: 13 amino acids. Per germline, CDR1 SNHLY and CDR2 FYNNEI. CDR3 protein: CASRLAGTNEQFF. CDR3 in DNA: TGTGCCAGCAGACTAGCGGGGACGAATGAGCAGTTCTTC.

The chain is built from TRBV21-1 and TRBJ2-7; the DNA was not compared with TRBD2, the D call given in the table. TRBV21-1 is labeled a pseudogene. This CDR3 spans 14 amino acids. The CDR3 DNA is TGTGCCAGCAGCAAAGGGGGAGGGGTGCACGAGCAGTACTTC. As protein: CASSKGGGVHEQYF.

V is TRBV7-3 and J is TRBJ2-7; 9 nucleotides align to TRBD1. The CDR3 is 15 amino acids. Germline V gene lookup returns CDR1 SGHTA and CDR2 FQGTGA. V trimming: 4 bases; J trimming: 0 bases; junction bases outside the gene matches: 4. CDR3 nucleotides: TGTGCCAGCAGCTCTGGACAGGGGAGCTCCTACGAGCAGTACTTC. Protein product: CASSSGQGSSYEQYF.

This rearrangement joins TRBV5-1 to TRBJ1-1; TRBD1 matches at 11 bases. Per germline, CDR1 SGHRS and CDR2 YFSETQ. The V gene end was trimmed by 4 bases and the J gene end by 5 bases; junction bases not matched to a gene: 4. This CDR3 comprises 14 residues. The CDR3 nucleotides are TGCGCCAGCAGCAGGACAGGGGGCCGGACTGAAGCTTTCTTT. It encodes CASSRTGGRTEAFF.

The chain recombines TRBV6-6 with TRBJ2-2; 8 nucleotides agree with TRBD2. The V gene end was trimmed by 7 bases and the J gene end by 6 bases; junction bases not matched to a gene: 7. Germline V gene lookup returns CDR1 MNHNY and CDR2 SVGAGI (reference sequence). The CDR3 has 14 amino acids. DNA for the CDR3: TGTGCCAGCACTCCTCGGGGGGGGGCCGGGGAGCTGTTTTTT. Its translation is CASTPRGGAGELFF.

The chain recombines TRBV6-5 with TRBJ1-1, with D perhaps TRBD1 (5 bases). The CDR3 extends over 13 amino acids. Germline CDR1 is MNHEY and CDR2 is SVGAGI. With 7 bases removed from V and 4 bases from J, the gap between germline ends came to 13 bases. In DNA, the CDR3 is TGTGCCAGCAAAATCCCCGGGGGCACTGAAGCTTTCTTT. It encodes CASKIPGGTEAFF.

V gene TRBV28 combines with J gene TRBJ2-2, with TRBD1 as a possible D gene (6 bases). V was shortened by 5 bases and J by 1 base, with 11 bases between the two germline ends. This CDR3 region has 15 residues. Germline values: CDR1 MDHEN, CDR2 SYDVKM. CDR3 loop: CASSPGTRNTGELFF. CDR3 in DNA: TGTGCCAGCAGTCCCGGGACAAGGAACACCGGGGAGCTGTTTTTT.

V gene TRBV7-2 combines with J gene TRBJ2-3, with D perhaps TRBD2 (5 bases). The V gene's germline CDR1 is SGHTA and CDR2 FQGNSA. The V end was cut by 5 bases, the J end by 4 bases, with 16 bases between. The CDR3 covers 15 residues. The CDR3: CASSIGLRRADTQYF. CDR3 nucleotide sequence: TGTGCCAGCAGCATAGGGCTGAGGCGGGCAGATACGCAGTATTTT.

The chain links TRBV30 to TRBJ2-5; a weak D match, TRBD2 (5 bases). CDR1 GTSNPN and CDR2 SVGIG come from the germline V gene (reference sequence). This CDR3 spans 14 amino acids. V was clipped by 0 bases and J by 7 bases, with 15 bases between them. In nucleotides, the CDR3 is TGTGCCTGGAGTGTGGGGTACTTTGGAGGGACCCAGTACTTC. Protein product: CAWSVGYFGGTQYF.

The chain combines TRBV19 with TRBJ1-2, with D tentatively TRBD1 (6 bases). V lost 10 bases to trimming and J lost 6 bases, with 18 bases between them. The CDR3 spans 13 residues. Looked up from germline, CDR1 is LNHDA and CDR2 is SQIVND (reference sequence). CDR3 sequence: CATSEGGFDGYTF. The CDR3 DNA is TGTGCCACCTCCGAAGGGGGTTTCGATGGCTACACCTTC.

This chain joins TRBV5-1 and TRBJ1-5, with 9 bases identical to TRBD1. This CDR3 is 15 amino acids long. J gave up 1 base and V 4 bases, and 3 bases lay outside the gene matches. The V gene's germline CDR1 is SGHRS and CDR2 YFSETQ. The CDR3 sequence is CASSDGTGSNQPQHF. CDR3 bases: TGCGCCAGCAGCGATGGGACAGGGAGCAATCAGCCCCAGCATTTT. The entire variable domain, with the rest obtained from reference TRBV5-1 and TRBJ1-5, is as follows: KAGVTQTPRYLIKTRGQQVTLSCSPISGHRSVSWYQQTPGQGLQFLFEYFSETQRNKGNFPGRFSGRQFSNSRSEMNVSTLELGDSALYLCASSDGTGSNQPQHFGDGTRLSIL.

V and J are TRBV3-1 (or the pseudogene TRBV3-2) and TRBJ2-5, with 8 bases that match TRBD1. Trimming at V came to 4 bases and at J to 1 base, leaving 11 bases not matched to a gene. Looked up from germline, CDR1 is LGHDT and CDR2 is YNNKEL (reference sequence). There are 17 residues in the CDR3. As DNA, the CDR3 is TGTGCCAGCAGCCGAATTCCCACCGGGACAGGCCAAGAGACCCAGTACTTC. It specifies CASSRIPTGTGQETQYF.

This rearrangement joins TRBV21-1 to TRBJ2-4; the D call TRBD1 from the table was never checked on the DNA. TRBV21-1 counts as a pseudogene. This CDR3 is built from 16 residues. CDR3 in DNA: TGTGCCAGCAGCAAATTCTCGGGACAGGGCAAAAACATTCAGTACTTC. Translated, it gives CASSKFSGQGKNIQYF.

The gene calls are TRBV19 and TRBJ1-2, with D possibly TRBD1 on 5 matching bases. V shed 6 bases and J shed 0 bases, with 11 bases lying between them. The CDR3 length is 14 residues. Germline V lookup: CDR1 LNHDA, CDR2 SQIVND (reference sequence). DNA of the CDR3: TGTGCCAGTAGAAAGACAGCGACTAACTATGGCTACACCTTC. This codes for CASRKTATNYGYTF.

The genes are TRBV5-5 and TRBJ2-3; perhaps TRBD1 as D (7 bases). The V end lost 4 bases, the J end lost 9 bases, and 24 bases lay between the germline ends. Germline-derived CDR1 and CDR2 are SGHKS and YYEKEE (reference sequence). The CDR3 is 16 residues long. The CDR3 nucleotides read TGTGCCAGCAGCGTTCGGGACAGCGGGCTCGGAGAAACGCAGTATTTT. Its translation: CASSVRDSGLGETQYF.